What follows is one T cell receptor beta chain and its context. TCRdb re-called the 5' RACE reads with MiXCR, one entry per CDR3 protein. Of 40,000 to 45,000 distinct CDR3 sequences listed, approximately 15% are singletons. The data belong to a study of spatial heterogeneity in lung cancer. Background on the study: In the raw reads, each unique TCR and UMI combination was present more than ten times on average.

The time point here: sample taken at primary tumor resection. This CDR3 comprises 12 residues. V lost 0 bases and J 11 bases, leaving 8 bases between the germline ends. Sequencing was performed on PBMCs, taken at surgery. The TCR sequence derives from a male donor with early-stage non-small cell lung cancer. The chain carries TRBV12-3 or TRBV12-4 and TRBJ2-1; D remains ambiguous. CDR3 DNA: TGTGCCAGCAGTTTAGCGAATAGCCAGCAGTTCTTC. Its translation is CASSLANSQQFF.